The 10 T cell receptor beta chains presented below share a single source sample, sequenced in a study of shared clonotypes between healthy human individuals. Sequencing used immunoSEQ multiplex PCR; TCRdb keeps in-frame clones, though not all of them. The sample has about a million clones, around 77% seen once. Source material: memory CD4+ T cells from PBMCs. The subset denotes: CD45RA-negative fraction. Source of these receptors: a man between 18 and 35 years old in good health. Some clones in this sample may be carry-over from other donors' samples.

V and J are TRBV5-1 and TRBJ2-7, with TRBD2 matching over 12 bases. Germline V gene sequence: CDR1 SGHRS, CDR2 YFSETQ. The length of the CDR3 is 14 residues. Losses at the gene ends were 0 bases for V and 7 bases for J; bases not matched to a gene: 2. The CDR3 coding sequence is TGCGCCAGCAGCTTGGGGACTAGCGGGAATGAGCAGTACTTC. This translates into CASSLGTSGNEQYF.

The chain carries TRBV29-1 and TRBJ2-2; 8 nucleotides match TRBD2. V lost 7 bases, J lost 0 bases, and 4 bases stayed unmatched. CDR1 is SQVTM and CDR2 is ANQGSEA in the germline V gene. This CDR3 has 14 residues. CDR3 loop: CSAGSGTNTGELFF. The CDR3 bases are TGCAGCGCCGGTAGCGGGACGAACACCGGGGAGCTGTTTTTT.

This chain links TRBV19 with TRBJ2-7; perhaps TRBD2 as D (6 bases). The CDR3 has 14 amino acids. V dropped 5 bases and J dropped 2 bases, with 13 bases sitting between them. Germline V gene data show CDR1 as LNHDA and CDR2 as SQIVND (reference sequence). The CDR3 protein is CASSGGYTTYEQYF. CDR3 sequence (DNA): TGTGCCAGTAGTGGAGGGTACACCACCTACGAGCAGTACTTC.

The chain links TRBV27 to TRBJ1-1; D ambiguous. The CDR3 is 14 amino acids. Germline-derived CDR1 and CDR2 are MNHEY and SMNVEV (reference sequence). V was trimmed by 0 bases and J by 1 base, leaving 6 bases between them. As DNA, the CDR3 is TGTGCCAGCAGTTTATCGAACGGGAACACTGAAGCTTTCTTT. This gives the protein CASSLSNGNTEAFF.

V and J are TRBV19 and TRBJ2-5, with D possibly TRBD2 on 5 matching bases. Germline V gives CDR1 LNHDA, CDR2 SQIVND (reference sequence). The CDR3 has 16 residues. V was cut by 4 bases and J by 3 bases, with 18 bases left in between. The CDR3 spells CASSTPERGSKETQYF. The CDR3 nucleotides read TGTGCCAGTAGTACCCCCGAGCGTGGGAGCAAAGAGACCCAGTACTTC.

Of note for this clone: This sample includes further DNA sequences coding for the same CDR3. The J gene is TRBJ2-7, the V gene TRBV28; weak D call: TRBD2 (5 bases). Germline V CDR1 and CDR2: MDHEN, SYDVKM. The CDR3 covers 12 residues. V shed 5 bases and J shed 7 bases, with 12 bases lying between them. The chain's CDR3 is CASSTSGGEQYF. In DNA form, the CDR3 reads TGTGCCAGCAGTACGAGCGGAGGAGAGCAGTACTTC.

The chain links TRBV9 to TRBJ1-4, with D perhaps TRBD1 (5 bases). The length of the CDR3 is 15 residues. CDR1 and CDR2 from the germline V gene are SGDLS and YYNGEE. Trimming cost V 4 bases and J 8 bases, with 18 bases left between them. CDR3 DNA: TGTGCCAGCAGCCCCGGGACGGCCTTCAAGGAAAAACTGTTTTTT. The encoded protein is CASSPGTAFKEKLFF.

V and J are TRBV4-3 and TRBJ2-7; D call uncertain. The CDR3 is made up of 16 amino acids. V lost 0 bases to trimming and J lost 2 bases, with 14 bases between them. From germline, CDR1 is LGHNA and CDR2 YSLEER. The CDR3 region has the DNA TGCGCCAGCAGCCAAGATTACCGTGCGGATACCTACGAGCAGTACTTC. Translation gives CASSQDYRADTYEQYF.

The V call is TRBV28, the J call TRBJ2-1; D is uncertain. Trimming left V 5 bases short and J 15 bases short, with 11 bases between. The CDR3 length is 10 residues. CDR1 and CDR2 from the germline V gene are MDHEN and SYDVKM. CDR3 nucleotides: TGTGCCAGCAGTCGAACAGTTCGGTTCTTC. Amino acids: CASSRTVRFF.

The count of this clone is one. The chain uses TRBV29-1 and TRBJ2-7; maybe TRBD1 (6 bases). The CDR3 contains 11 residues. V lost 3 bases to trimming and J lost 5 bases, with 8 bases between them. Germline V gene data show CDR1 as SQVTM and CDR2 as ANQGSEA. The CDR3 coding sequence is TGCAGCGTTGACAGGGGTGACGAGCAGTACTTC. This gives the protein CSVDRGDEQYF.